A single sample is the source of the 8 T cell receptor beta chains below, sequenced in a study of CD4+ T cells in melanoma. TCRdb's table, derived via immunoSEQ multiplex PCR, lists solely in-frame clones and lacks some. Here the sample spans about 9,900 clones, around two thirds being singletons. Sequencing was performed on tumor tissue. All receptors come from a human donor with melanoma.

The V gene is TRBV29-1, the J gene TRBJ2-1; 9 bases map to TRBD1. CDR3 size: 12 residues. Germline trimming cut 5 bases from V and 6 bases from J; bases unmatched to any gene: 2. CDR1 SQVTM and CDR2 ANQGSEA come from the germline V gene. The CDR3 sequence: CSVRTGANEQFF. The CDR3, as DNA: TGCAGCGTTCGGACAGGGGCCAATGAGCAGTTCTTC.

CDR3 sequence (DNA): TGCGCCAGCAGCCGAGGACAGGGGGAGGTCACTGAAGCTTTCTTT. Its translation is CASSRGQGEVTEAFF. The chain carries TRBV5-1 and TRBJ1-1, with TRBD1 matching 10 bases. Germline V lookup: CDR1 SGHRS, CDR2 YFSETQ. Trimming cost V 4 bases and J 4 bases; bases outside gene matches: 7. The CDR3 spans 15 residues.

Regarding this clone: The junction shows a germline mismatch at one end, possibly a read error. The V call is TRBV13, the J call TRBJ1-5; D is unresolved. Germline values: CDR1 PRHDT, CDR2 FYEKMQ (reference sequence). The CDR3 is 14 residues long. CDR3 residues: CASSQAVVGWSQHF. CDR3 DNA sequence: TGCGCCAGCAGCCAAGCCGTGGTAGGGTGGTCCCAGCATTTT.

CDR3 residues: CASSLGRISGYTF. The CDR3 DNA reads TGTGCCAGCAGCTTGGGCCGAATATCTGGCTACACCTTC. V and J are TRBV7-9 and TRBJ1-2; unclear D gene. The V gene lost 3 bases and the J gene lost 7 bases, with 12 bases spanning the gap. Germline values: CDR1 SEHNR, CDR2 FQNEAQ (reference sequence). The CDR3 is 13 amino acids.

The DNA of the CDR3 is TGTGCCAGCAGCCTTGAGGGAGGGGAAGACTATGGCTACACCTTC. Protein sequence: CASSLEGGEDYGYTF. This sequence joins TRBV13 and TRBJ1-2; tentatively, D is TRBD1 (5 bases). Between the trimmed V and J ends, which lost 5 bases and 3 bases, there was a span of 16 bases. The length of the CDR3 is 15 residues. The germline CDR1 and CDR2 sequences are PRHDT and FYEKMQ (reference sequence).

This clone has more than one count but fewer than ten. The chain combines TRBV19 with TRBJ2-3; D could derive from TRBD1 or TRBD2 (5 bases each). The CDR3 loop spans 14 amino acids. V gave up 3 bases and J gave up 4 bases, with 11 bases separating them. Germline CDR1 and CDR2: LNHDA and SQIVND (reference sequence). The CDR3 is CASSMWGSADTQYF. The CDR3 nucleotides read TGTGCCAGTAGTATGTGGGGGTCCGCAGATACGCAGTATTTT.

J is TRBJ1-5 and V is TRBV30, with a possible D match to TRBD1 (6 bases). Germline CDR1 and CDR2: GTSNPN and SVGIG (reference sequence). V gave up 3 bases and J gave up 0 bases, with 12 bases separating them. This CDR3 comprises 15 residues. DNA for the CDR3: TGTGCCTGGAGATCTAAGGGGGATAGCAATCAGCCCCAGCATTTT. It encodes CAWRSKGDSNQPQHF.

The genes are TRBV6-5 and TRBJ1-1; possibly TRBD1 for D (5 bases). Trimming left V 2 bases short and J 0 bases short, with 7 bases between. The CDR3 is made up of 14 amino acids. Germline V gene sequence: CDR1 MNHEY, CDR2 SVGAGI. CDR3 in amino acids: CASSYGGVNTEAFF. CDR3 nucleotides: TGTGCCAGCAGTTACGGAGGGGTGAACACTGAAGCTTTCTTT.